The 13 T cell receptor beta chains below all came from one sample that was sequenced in a study of CD8+ T cells in alopecia areata. The sequencing template was cDNA reverse transcribed from extracted RNA. Repertoires were generated with immunoSEQ multiplex PCR, while TCRdb's copy carries only in-frame clones and drops some. The table includes 150,000 or so clones, roughly 50% detected once. Material: CD4+ T cells sorted from blood. The receptors originated from a human donor with alopecia areata.

This clone was seen more than once but under ten times. The chain uses TRBV27 and TRBJ2-1, with 8 bases identical to TRBD1. Germline V gives CDR1 MNHEY, CDR2 SMNVEV (reference sequence). Losses at the gene ends were 5 bases for V and 2 bases for J; bases not matched to a gene: 2. CDR3 size: 14 residues. CDR3 loop: CASSGQGAYNEQFF. The CDR3 DNA reads TGTGCCAGCAGTGGACAGGGAGCCTACAATGAGCAGTTCTTC.

This clone was detected a few times. The chain links TRBV19 to TRBJ1-5; D perhaps matches TRBD1 (5 bases). Trimming removed 3 bases from V and 7 bases from J, with 16 bases in between. This CDR3 comprises 15 residues. Germline loops: CDR1 LNHDA, CDR2 SQIVND (reference sequence). The CDR3 sequence: CASSIGSGMGQPQHF. CDR3 sequence (DNA): TGTGCCAGTAGTATCGGTTCAGGGATGGGGCAGCCCCAGCATTTT. The full variable domain, completed using reference TRBV19 and TRBJ1-5, is DGGITQSPKYLFRKEGQNVTLSCEQNLNHDAMYWYRQDPGQGLRLIYYSQIVNDFQKGDIAEGYSVSREKKESFPLTVTSAQKNPTAFYLCASSIGSGMGQPQHFGDGTRLSIL.

The chain employs TRBV5-1 and TRBJ2-5; a weak D match, TRBD2 (6 bases). Germline CDR1 and CDR2: SGHRS and YFSETQ. This CDR3 region has 15 residues. The V gene lost 0 bases and the J gene lost 5 bases, with 14 bases spanning the gap. As DNA, the CDR3 is TGCGCCAGCAGCTTGGTTCTGGGAAGCGGGGAGACCCAGTACTTC. Encoded protein: CASSLVLGSGETQYF.

The chain carries TRBV28 and TRBJ2-5; TRBD1 agrees at 10 bases. CDR3 size: 16 residues. CDR1 and CDR2 from the germline V gene are MDHEN and SYDVKM. The V and J ends lost 5 bases and 4 bases, in that order; junction bases with no gene match: 10. The CDR3 DNA sequence: TGTGCCAGCAGTCCGCCGGGACAGGGGTCGGGAGAGACCCAGTACTTC. Its translation is CASSPPGQGSGETQYF.

This clone was seen a handful of times. CDR3 DNA: TGTGCCAGCAGTGGACACTCGGGCGGCACTGAAGCTTTCTTT. Protein: CASSGHSGGTEAFF. The chain employs TRBV28 and TRBJ1-1, with TRBD1 as a possible D gene (5 bases). The V gene lost 5 bases and the J gene lost 4 bases, with 14 bases spanning the gap. This CDR3 region has 14 residues. Germline CDR1 reads MDHEN; CDR2 reads SYDVKM.

The chain links TRBV29-1 to TRBJ1-2; TRBD1 matches 8 bases. J was trimmed by 0 bases and V by 6 bases; bases with no gene match: 3. The CDR3 length is 13 residues. Per germline, CDR1 SQVTM and CDR2 ANQGSEA. CDR3 sequence: CSVGTGSNYGYTF. In DNA form, the CDR3 reads TGCAGCGTAGGGACAGGATCTAACTATGGCTACACCTTC.

The chain joins TRBV9 to TRBJ1-1; D is undetermined. Germline V lookup: CDR1 SGDLS, CDR2 YYNGEE. V lost 2 bases and J 4 bases, leaving 9 bases between the germline ends. The CDR3 extends over 13 amino acids. Written as DNA, the CDR3 is TGTGCCAGCAGCGTGGTGGGGTCCACTGAAGCTTTCTTT. Translating it yields CASSVVGSTEAFF.

This chain links TRBV29-1 with TRBJ1-1, with TRBD1 matching over 7 bases. Germline-derived CDR1 and CDR2 are SQVTM and ANQGSEA. The ends lost 4 bases at V and 0 bases at J; junction bases unmatched: 8. The length of the CDR3 is 15 residues. The CDR3 here is CSVGQGILMNTEAFF. The CDR3 DNA reads as TGCAGCGTTGGACAGGGAATCCTCATGAACACTGAAGCTTTCTTT.

The chain carries TRBV28 and TRBJ2-3, with TRBD1 matching 8 bases. Losses at the gene ends were 3 bases for V and 1 base for J; bases not matched to a gene: 3. The CDR3 spans 15 residues. In germline, CDR1 is MDHEN, CDR2 SYDVKM. The CDR3 region is CASSFVTGGTDTQYF. In DNA, the CDR3 is TGTGCCAGCAGTTTCGTGACAGGGGGCACAGATACGCAGTATTTT. Full variable domain (missing parts from reference TRBV28 and TRBJ2-3): DVKVTQSSRYLVKRTGEKVFLECVQDMDHENMFWYRQDPGLGLRLIYFSYDVKMKEKGDIPEGYSVSREKKERFSLILESASTNQTSMYLCASSFVTGGTDTQYFGPGTRLTVL.

The gene calls are TRBV29-1 and TRBJ2-1; D gene ambiguous. There are 11 residues in the CDR3. Trimming shortened V by 4 bases and J by 9 bases, and 10 bases separated the two germline ends. Germline V gene lookup returns CDR1 SQVTM and CDR2 ANQGSEA. DNA of the CDR3: TGCAGCGTTGCGGTATCCGGTGAGCAGTTCTTC. The encoded protein is CSVAVSGEQFF.

This sequence joins TRBV6-5 and TRBJ2-5; the D gene is possibly TRBD1 (6 bases). This CDR3 contains 16 residues. CDR1 MNHEY and CDR2 SVGAGI come from the germline V gene. Trimming removed 0 bases at V and 5 bases at J, with 16 bases between. CDR3 sequence reads: CASSYSIRLGAETQYF. CDR3 bases: TGTGCCAGCAGTTACTCGATCCGGTTGGGGGCTGAGACCCAGTACTTC.

The count of this clone is one. The chain carries TRBV30 and TRBJ2-7; 11 bases align to TRBD2. Germline V gene sequence: CDR1 GTSNPN, CDR2 SVGIG (reference sequence). The trim removed 2 bases at V and 2 bases at J, leaving 8 bases unmatched. The CDR3 spans 16 residues. The CDR3: CAWSSIGTSGTYEQYF. In nucleotides, the CDR3 is TGTGCCTGGAGTTCTATTGGGACTAGCGGCACCTACGAGCAGTACTTC.

V is TRBV18 and J is TRBJ1-3, with TRBD1 as a possible D gene (5 bases). The length of the CDR3 is 14 residues. The V gene's germline CDR1 is KGHSH and CDR2 LQKENI. Trimming took 3 bases from V and 6 from J, leaving 12 bases between them. CDR3 sequence reads: CASSPGLGANTIYF. For the CDR3, the DNA is TGTGCCAGCTCACCGGGCCTTGGGGCAAACACCATATATTTT.